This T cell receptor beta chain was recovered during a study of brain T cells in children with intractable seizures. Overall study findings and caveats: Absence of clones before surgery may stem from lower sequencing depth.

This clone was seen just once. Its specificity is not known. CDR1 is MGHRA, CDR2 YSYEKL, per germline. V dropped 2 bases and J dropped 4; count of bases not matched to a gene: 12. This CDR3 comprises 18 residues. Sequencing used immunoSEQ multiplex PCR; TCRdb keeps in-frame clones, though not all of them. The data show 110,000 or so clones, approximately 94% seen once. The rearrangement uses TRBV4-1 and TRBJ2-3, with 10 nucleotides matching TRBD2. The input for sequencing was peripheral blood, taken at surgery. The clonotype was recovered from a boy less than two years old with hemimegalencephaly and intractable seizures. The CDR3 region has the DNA TGCGCCAGCAGCCAAACCCCCCGGGTAGCGGGAGGATCAGATACGCAGTATTTT. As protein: CASSQTPRVAGGSDTQYF.